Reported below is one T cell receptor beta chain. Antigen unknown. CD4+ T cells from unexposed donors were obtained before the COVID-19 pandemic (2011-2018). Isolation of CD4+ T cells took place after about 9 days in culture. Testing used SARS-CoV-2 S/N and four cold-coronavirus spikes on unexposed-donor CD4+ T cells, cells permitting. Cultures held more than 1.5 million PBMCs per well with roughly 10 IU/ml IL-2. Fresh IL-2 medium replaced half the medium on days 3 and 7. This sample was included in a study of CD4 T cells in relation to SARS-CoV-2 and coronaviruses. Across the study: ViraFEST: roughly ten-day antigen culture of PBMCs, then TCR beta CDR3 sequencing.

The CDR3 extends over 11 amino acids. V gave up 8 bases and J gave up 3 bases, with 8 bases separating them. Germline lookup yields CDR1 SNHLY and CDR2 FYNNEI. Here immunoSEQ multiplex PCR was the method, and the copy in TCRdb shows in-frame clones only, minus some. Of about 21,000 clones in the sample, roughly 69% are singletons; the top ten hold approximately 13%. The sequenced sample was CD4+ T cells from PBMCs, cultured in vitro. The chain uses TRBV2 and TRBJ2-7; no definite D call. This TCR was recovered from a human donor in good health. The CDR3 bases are TGTGCCAGCGGCATTTACTACGAGCAGTACTTC. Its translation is CASGIYYEQYF.